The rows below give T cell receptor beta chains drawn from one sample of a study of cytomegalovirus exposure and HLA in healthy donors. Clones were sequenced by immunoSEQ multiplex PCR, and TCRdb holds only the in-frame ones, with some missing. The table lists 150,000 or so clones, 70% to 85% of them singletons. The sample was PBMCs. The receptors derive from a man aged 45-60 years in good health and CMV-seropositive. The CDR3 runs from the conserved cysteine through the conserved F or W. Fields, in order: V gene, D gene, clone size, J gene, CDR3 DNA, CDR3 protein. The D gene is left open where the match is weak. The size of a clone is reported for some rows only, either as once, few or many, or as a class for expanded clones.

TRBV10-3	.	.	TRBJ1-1	TGTGCCACCCTTGGAGTTTCTGAAGCTTTCTTT	CATLGVSEAFF
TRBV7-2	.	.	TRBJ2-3	TGTGCCAGCAGCTTACTGGATACGCAGTATTTT	CASSLLDTQYF
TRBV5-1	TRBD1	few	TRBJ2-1	TGCGCCAGCAGCGGAACAGGGGGCACCTACAATGAGCAGTTCTTC	CASSGTGGTYNEQFF
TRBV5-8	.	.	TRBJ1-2	TGTGCCAGCAGCTTGGGGCCAGGGCCGGTGTCAGGCTACACCTTC	CASSLGPGPVSGYTF
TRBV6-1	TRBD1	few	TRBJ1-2	TGTGCCAGCAGTGAAGGAGGGACAGGGGGACTCTATGGCTACACCTTC	CASSEGGTGGLYGYTF
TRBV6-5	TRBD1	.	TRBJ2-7	TGTGCCAGCAGTTATGACAGGGACTACGAGCAGTACTTC	CASSYDRDYEQYF
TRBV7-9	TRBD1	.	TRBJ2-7	TGTGCCAGCAGCTTAGGGGACAGTTACGAGCAGTACTTC	CASSLGDSYEQYF
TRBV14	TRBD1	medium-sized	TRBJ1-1	TGTGCCAGCAGCCCTACCGGGACAGGGGCCACTGAAGCTTTCTTT	CASSPTGTGATEAFF
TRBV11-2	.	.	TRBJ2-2	TGTGCCAGCAGCCTGCAGGGGGGGAACACCGGGGAGCTGTTTTTT	CASSLQGGNTGELFF
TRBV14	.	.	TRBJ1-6	TGTGCCAGCAGCCAAGATCGGGGGGCCCCCCTCATAAGATATAATTCACCCCTCCACTTT	CASSQDRGAPLIRYNSPLHF
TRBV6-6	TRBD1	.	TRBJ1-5	TGTGCCAGCAGTTACCAGACAGGGAGTCAGCCCCAGCATTTT	CASSYQTGSQPQHF
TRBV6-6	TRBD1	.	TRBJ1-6	TGTGCCAGCAGTTACACCGGGACAGGGAATTCACCCCTCCACTTT	CASSYTGTGNSPLHF
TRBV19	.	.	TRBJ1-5	TGTGCCAGTAGTATAATAGGGGGGGAGCCCCAGCATTTT	CASSIIGGEPQHF
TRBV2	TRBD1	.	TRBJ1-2	TGTGCCAGCACGGGACAGGATCATGGCTACACCTTC	CASTGQDHGYTF
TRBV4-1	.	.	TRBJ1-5	TGCGCCAGCAGCGAGGACAGCCTTGAAACTTTCAATCAGCCCCAGCATTTT	CASSEDSLETFNQPQHF
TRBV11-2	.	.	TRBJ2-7	TGTGCCAGCAGCTTAGTTGTGGGACACCCCGTTTCCTACGAGCAGTACTTC	CASSLVVGHPVSYEQYF
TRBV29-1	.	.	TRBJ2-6	TGCAGCGTTGCCGACAGCCCCTCTGGGGCCAACGTCCTGACTTTC	CSVADSPSGANVLTF
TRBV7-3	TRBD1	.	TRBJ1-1	TGTGCCAGCAGCCTAGGGGACTCAGGGGGCACTGAAGCTTTCTTT	CASSLGDSGGTEAFF
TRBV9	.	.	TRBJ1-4	TGTGCCAGCAGCCCCTCGGGACAAGCAACTAATGAAAAACTGTTCTTT	CASSPSGQATNEKLFF
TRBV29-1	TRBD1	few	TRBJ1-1	TGCAGCGTGGGGACAGGGAACACTGAAGCTTTCTTT	CSVGTGNTEAFF
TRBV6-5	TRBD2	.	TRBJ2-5	TGTGCCAGCAGCGAGGGACTAGCGGATCAAGAGACCCAGTACTTC	CASSEGLADQETQYF
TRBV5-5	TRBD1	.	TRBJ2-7	TGTGCCAGCAGCTTCGGGGACAGGGACGGTAACTTC	CASSFGDRDGNF
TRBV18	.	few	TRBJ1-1	TGTGCCAGCTCACTGGGCAGGGTGAGCACTGAAGCTTTCTTT	CASSLGRVSTEAFF
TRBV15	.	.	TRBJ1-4	TGTGCCACCAGCAGAGGAGGGACTCAAGTGTTTTTT	CATSRGGTQVFF
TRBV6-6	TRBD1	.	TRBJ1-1	TGTGCCAGCAGTTGGAGGACCGGGACAGGGAGCACTGAAGCTTTCTTT	CASSWRTGTGSTEAFF